This TCR beta chain stems from a study of cytomegalovirus exposure and HLA in healthy donors. On this clone itself: Antigen specificity is unknown.

Nominally healthy donors provided the samples, though records likely missed some immune exposures. This CDR3 has 14 residues. Trimming removed 5 bases at V and 5 bases at J, with 13 bases between. CDR1 is SGHTA, CDR2 FQGNSA, per germline. General study points: The analysis excluded some indistinguishable V segments, including TRBV6-2 and TRBV6-3.

The PCR contained 60 Vbeta and 13 Jbeta primers. Under the authors' procedure: Counted up in a later analysis, unique TCR beta chains came to 65 million to 80 million, with some 9.9 million shared. The data were produced by immunoSEQ multiplex PCR, yet TCRdb's version contains in-frame clones alone and is incomplete. The V and J calls and clone size are taken from that table; D and trimming were inferred from the DNA. The sample has approximately 240,000 clones, 70% to 85% seen once; the top ten hold approximately 0.62%. The chain is built from TRBV7-2 and TRBJ1-5; weak D call: TRBD1 (6 bases). The TCR comes from a middle-aged woman in good health and CMV-seronegative. Sequencing was carried out using PBMCs. CDR3 amino acids: CASSLDSTYQPQHF. The CDR3 nucleotides read TGTGCCAGCAGCCTGGACAGTACTTATCAGCCCCAGCATTTT.